This T cell receptor (beta chain) was sequenced during a study of T cell responses to AZD1222 COVID-19 vaccine. In the study overall: It was second doses at about 4 or about 12 weeks that were pooled. Study-level findings and limits: Distributed over spike, vaccine-associated CD4 TCRs predominated at 160-218 and 743-854.

With respect to this clone: What it binds is not known.

Generated by immunoSEQ multiplex PCR, the TCRdb table keeps only in-frame clones and is missing some. The sample has 110,000 to 150,000 clones, 80% to 90% seen once. From germline, CDR1 is SQVTM and CDR2 ANQGSEA. V was pared by 4 bases and J by 0 bases, with 10 bases between. The CDR3 loop spans 13 amino acids. This TCR derives from an adult in good health. The V and J genes are TRBV29-1 and TRBJ2-7; D is undetermined. Sequencing used peripheral blood, obtained on day 0 of AZD1222 vaccination. CDR3 bases: TGCAGCGTTGTCCTCGCCACCTCCTACGAGCAGTACTTC. It translates to CSVVLATSYEQYF.